This T cell receptor beta chain appears in the sequencing data of a study of OX40 agonist ivuxolimab in advanced cancers. About the research overall: The study treated patients with ivuxolimab, an agonistic anti-OX40 (CD134) antibody. Earlier treatment with anti-PD-1, anti-PD-L1 or anti-CTLA-4 was permitted, and 30% to 40% had received some.

Study-wide results and caveats: At doses 0.1 to 3.0 mg/kg, CD4+ and CD8+ clones expanded.

The method was immunoSEQ multiplex PCR; TCRdb's version includes in-frame clones alone and lacks a portion of them. The table shows 40,000 to 60,000 clones, with 85% to 90% occurring only once. Peripheral blood came from all dose cohorts at three timepoints. This clone was seen a single time. Its specificity is unknown. The germline gives CDR1 SNHLY, CDR2 FYNNEI. The CDR3 has 14 residues. Trimming shortened V by 2 bases and J by 8 bases, and 12 bases separated the two germline ends. The chain is built from TRBV2 and TRBJ1-4; no clear D gene. The input for sequencing was CD4+ or CD8+ T cells sorted from blood, taken in a trial of the OX40 agonist ivuxolimab. The receptor was derived from an adult with an advanced solid tumor such as melanoma, head and neck, liver or kidney cancer. CDR3 amino acids: CASSETWVGEKLFF. CDR3 DNA: TGTGCCAGCAGTGAAACCTGGGTTGGGGAAAAACTGTTTTTT.